These T cell receptor beta chains were read from a single sample in a study of shared clonotypes between healthy human individuals. The method was immunoSEQ multiplex PCR; TCRdb's version includes in-frame clones alone and lacks a portion of them. The table has 650,000 to 750,000 clones, 72% seen once. Sequencing was carried out using memory CD4+ T cells sorted from blood. The receptor source for this set is a woman in her twenties or thirties in good health. Each CDR3 is given with its conserved first and last residue. Fields, in order: clone size, V gene, D gene, J gene, CDR3 protein, CDR3 DNA. A D gene is named only where the DNA matches it firmly. A clone size is listed for some rows: how often the clone was seen (once, few, many), or a class if it is expanded.

abundance: NA; v_gene: TRBV18; d_gene: NA; j_gene: TRBJ2-7; CDR3aa: CASSRTANYEQYF; CDR3nt: TGTGCCAGCTCACGGACGGCCAACTACGAGCAGTACTTC
abundance: NA; v_gene: TRBV5-1; d_gene: NA; j_gene: TRBJ1-1; CDR3aa: CASSLGGLSLNTEAFF; CDR3nt: TGCGCCAGCAGCTTGGGCGGATTATCGTTGAACACTGAAGCTTTCTTT
abundance: NA; v_gene: TRBV7-2; d_gene: NA; j_gene: TRBJ2-2; CDR3aa: CASSLQGIENTGELFF; CDR3nt: TGTGCCAGCAGCTTGCAAGGGATAGAGAACACCGGGGAGCTGTTTTTT
abundance: NA; v_gene: TRBV19; d_gene: TRBD1; j_gene: TRBJ1-1; CDR3aa: CASSMGPAYRQGVGTEAFF; CDR3nt: TGTGCCAGTAGTATGGGCCCCGCCTACCGACAGGGTGTGGGGACTGAAGCTTTCTTT
abundance: few; v_gene: TRBV18; d_gene: TRBD1; j_gene: TRBJ1-2; CDR3aa: CASSLTGDYGYTF; CDR3nt: TGTGCCAGCTCACTTACAGGGGACTATGGCTACACCTTC
abundance: NA; v_gene: TRBV6-5; d_gene: NA; j_gene: TRBJ2-7; CDR3aa: CASSSHGSSSYEQYF; CDR3nt: TGTGCCAGCAGTTCTCACGGGAGTAGCTCCTACGAGCAGTACTTC
abundance: NA; v_gene: TRBV28; d_gene: NA; j_gene: TRBJ2-1; CDR3aa: CASSLQGSDFPAMDEQFF; CDR3nt: TGTGCCAGCAGTTTACAGGGGTCCGACTTCCCTGCAATGGACGAGCAGTTCTTC
abundance: NA; v_gene: TRBV25-1; d_gene: NA; j_gene: TRBJ2-5; CDR3aa: CASSEPHLSGQETQYF; CDR3nt: TGTGCCAGCAGTGAACCCCACCTTAGCGGCCAAGAGACCCAGTACTTC
abundance: NA; v_gene: TRBV2; d_gene: NA; j_gene: TRBJ1-2; CDR3aa: CASSERAHGQGYTF; CDR3nt: TGTGCCAGCAGTGAAAGGGCGCACGGTCAGGGCTACACCTTC
abundance: NA; v_gene: TRBV28; d_gene: NA; j_gene: TRBJ2-7; CDR3aa: CASSGGRYEQYF; CDR3nt: TGTGCCAGCAGTGGGGGCAGATACGAGCAGTACTTC
abundance: NA; v_gene: TRBV1; d_gene: NA; j_gene: TRBJ1-5; CDR3aa: CTSSQVQGASNQPQHF; CDR3nt: TGCACCAGCAGCCAAGTTCAGGGGGCTAGCAATCAGCCCCAGCATTTT
abundance: NA; v_gene: TRBV28; d_gene: TRBD1; j_gene: TRBJ2-1; CDR3aa: CASRRPGQGRNEQFF; CDR3nt: TGTGCCAGCAGACGTCCGGGACAGGGTAGGAATGAGCAGTTCTTC
abundance: NA; v_gene: TRBV27; d_gene: TRBD2; j_gene: TRBJ2-1; CDR3aa: CASSLKGLAAGNNEQFF; CDR3nt: TGTGCCAGCAGTTTAAAGGGACTAGCCGCCGGGAACAATGAGCAGTTCTTC
abundance: NA; v_gene: TRBV5-4; d_gene: TRBD2; j_gene: TRBJ2-7; CDR3aa: CASSLDPSGASYEQYF; CDR3nt: TGTGCCAGCAGCTTGGACCCTAGCGGGGCTTCATACGAGCAGTACTTC
abundance: NA; v_gene: TRBV5-1; d_gene: NA; j_gene: TRBJ1-1; CDR3aa: CASSAGTGNTEAFF; CDR3nt: TGCGCCAGCAGCGCCGGGACGGGAAACACTGAAGCTTTCTTT
abundance: NA; v_gene: TRBV30; d_gene: NA; j_gene: TRBJ2-5; CDR3aa: CAWNTMYQETQYF; CDR3nt: TGTGCCTGGAACACAATGTACCAAGAGACCCAGTACTTC
abundance: many; v_gene: TRBV28; d_gene: TRBD1; j_gene: TRBJ2-7; CDR3aa: CASSFSGQGYEQYF; CDR3nt: TGTGCCAGCAGTTTCTCGGGACAGGGATACGAGCAGTACTTC
abundance: NA; v_gene: TRBV4-1; d_gene: NA; j_gene: TRBJ2-7; CDR3aa: CASSQGAWGGDSSYEQYF; CDR3nt: TGCGCCAGCAGCCAAGGAGCCTGGGGCGGGGACTCCTCCTACGAGCAGTACTTC
abundance: NA; v_gene: TRBV5-4; d_gene: TRBD1; j_gene: TRBJ2-7; CDR3aa: CASRTTGAKLYEQYF; CDR3nt: TGTGCCAGCAGGACCACAGGGGCTAAGCTCTACGAGCAGTACTTC
abundance: few; v_gene: TRBV13; d_gene: TRBD1; j_gene: TRBJ1-3; CDR3aa: CASSQYDRVGNTIYF; CDR3nt: TGTGCCAGCAGCCAGTATGACAGGGTGGGAAACACCATATATTTT
abundance: NA; v_gene: TRBV10-1; d_gene: NA; j_gene: TRBJ2-7; CDR3aa: CASSVGNRQYF; CDR3nt: TGCGCCAGCAGTGTTGGGAACCGGCAGTACTTC
abundance: once; v_gene: TRBV18; d_gene: TRBD1; j_gene: TRBJ1-1; CDR3aa: CASSTTGIDTEAFF; CDR3nt: TGTGCCAGCTCAACGACAGGGATCGACACTGAAGCTTTCTTT
abundance: NA; v_gene: TRBV7-9; d_gene: NA; j_gene: TRBJ2-7; CDR3aa: CASSLGTAQGEQYF; CDR3nt: TGTGCCAGCAGCCTGGGGACCGCCCAGGGCGAGCAGTACTTC
abundance: NA; v_gene: TRBV7-7; d_gene: NA; j_gene: TRBJ2-7; CDR3aa: CASSLLGYEQYF; CDR3nt: TGTGCCAGCAGCCTCCTCGGATACGAGCAGTACTTC
abundance: NA; v_gene: TRBV5-1; d_gene: NA; j_gene: TRBJ1-3; CDR3aa: CASSLTDAGNTIYF; CDR3nt: TGCGCCAGCAGCTTGACGGATGCAGGAAACACCATATATTTT
abundance: NA; v_gene: TRBV11-2; d_gene: NA; j_gene: TRBJ2-5; CDR3aa: CASSPGGREETQYF; CDR3nt: TGTGCCAGCAGCCCGGGGGGCAGGGAAGAGACCCAGTACTTC
abundance: NA; v_gene: TRBV27; d_gene: TRBD2; j_gene: TRBJ2-3; CDR3aa: CASTFSGSSDTQYF; CDR3nt: TGTGCCAGCACCTTTAGCGGGAGCTCAGATACGCAGTATTTT
abundance: NA; v_gene: TRBV6-1; d_gene: NA; j_gene: TRBJ2-5; CDR3aa: CASSVGGQEETQYF; CDR3nt: TGTGCCAGCAGTGTGGGAGGCCAAGAAGAGACCCAGTACTTC
abundance: NA; v_gene: TRBV6-5; d_gene: NA; j_gene: TRBJ2-7; CDR3aa: CASSHGSYEQYF; CDR3nt: TGTGCCAGCAGTCACGGATCCTACGAGCAGTACTTC
abundance: NA; v_gene: TRBV7-3; d_gene: NA; j_gene: TRBJ2-1; CDR3aa: CASSLSSSGRDEQFF; CDR3nt: TGTGCCAGCAGCTTATCTAGCTCAGGTAGGGATGAGCAGTTCTTC
abundance: NA; v_gene: TRBV9; d_gene: TRBD2; j_gene: TRBJ2-1; CDR3aa: CASSVGLAAEVDEQFF; CDR3nt: TGTGCCAGCAGCGTCGGACTAGCAGCGGAGGTAGATGAGCAGTTCTTC
abundance: NA; v_gene: TRBV7-2; d_gene: NA; j_gene: TRBJ1-5; CDR3aa: CASSLFSEGIHPQHF; CDR3nt: TGTGCCAGCAGCTTATTCTCGGAGGGAATTCACCCCCAGCATTTT
abundance: NA; v_gene: TRBV19; d_gene: TRBD1; j_gene: TRBJ1-1; CDR3aa: CASRGRPGGSTEAFF; CDR3nt: TGTGCCAGTAGGGGAAGACCAGGGGGCTCCACTGAAGCTTTCTTT
abundance: NA; v_gene: TRBV7-9; d_gene: NA; j_gene: TRBJ2-3; CDR3aa: CASSRGQGSDTQYF; CDR3nt: TGTGCCAGCAGTCGCGGGCAGGGCTCAGATACGCAGTATTTT
abundance: NA; v_gene: TRBV5-4; d_gene: NA; j_gene: TRBJ2-1; CDR3aa: CASSSGGGDEQFF; CDR3nt: TGTGCCAGCAGTTCTGGGGGTGGCGATGAGCAGTTCTTC
abundance: NA; v_gene: TRBV7-9; d_gene: TRBD2; j_gene: TRBJ2-2; CDR3aa: CASSLATSSGMSGELFF; CDR3nt: TGTGCCAGCAGCTTAGCTACCTCTAGCGGGATGTCAGGGGAGCTGTTTTTT
abundance: NA; v_gene: TRBV7-9; d_gene: NA; j_gene: TRBJ2-2; CDR3aa: CASSLEGELFF; CDR3nt: TGTGCCAGCAGCTTAGAGGGGGAGCTGTTTTTT
abundance: few; v_gene: TRBV4-1; d_gene: TRBD2; j_gene: TRBJ2-1; CDR3aa: CASSLVGGRAISYNEQFF; CDR3nt: TGCGCCAGCAGCTTGGTAGGCGGGAGGGCTATCTCCTACAATGAGCAGTTCTTC
abundance: NA; v_gene: TRBV5-1; d_gene: NA; j_gene: TRBJ1-1; CDR3aa: CASSFGRDTEAFF; CDR3nt: TGCGCCAGCAGCTTTGGGAGAGACACTGAAGCTTTCTTT
abundance: few; v_gene: TRBV7-2; d_gene: NA; j_gene: TRBJ1-1; CDR3aa: CASSLYEGDTEAFF; CDR3nt: TGTGCCAGCAGCTTGTATGAGGGGGACACTGAAGCTTTCTTT
abundance: once; v_gene: TRBV28; d_gene: NA; j_gene: TRBJ2-1; CDR3aa: CASSLRALNLGQFF; CDR3nt: TGTGCCAGCAGTTTGAGAGCGTTGAATCTAGGGCAGTTCTTC
abundance: NA; v_gene: TRBV29-1; d_gene: NA; j_gene: TRBJ1-1; CDR3aa: CSVVSPGHNTEAFF; CDR3nt: TGCAGCGTTGTCTCCCCAGGCCACAACACTGAAGCTTTCTTT
abundance: few; v_gene: TRBV6-5; d_gene: NA; j_gene: TRBJ2-3; CDR3aa: CASCPRDTQYF; CDR3nt: TGTGCCAGCTGCCCACGAGATACGCAGTATTTT
abundance: many; v_gene: TRBV6-1; d_gene: NA; j_gene: TRBJ1-5; CDR3aa: CASGQPFSNQPQHF; CDR3nt: TGTGCCAGCGGACAGCCATTTAGCAATCAGCCCCAGCATTTT
abundance: few; v_gene: TRBV4-1; d_gene: NA; j_gene: TRBJ2-3; CDR3aa: CASSREHRVPDTQYF; CDR3nt: TGCGCCAGCAGCCGAGAGCACAGGGTCCCAGATACGCAGTATTTT
abundance: NA; v_gene: TRBV5-1; d_gene: NA; j_gene: TRBJ2-2; CDR3aa: CASSLVLVRGELFF; CDR3nt: TGCGCCAGCAGCCTTGTCTTGGTACGCGGGGAGCTGTTTTTT
abundance: NA; v_gene: TRBV28; d_gene: NA; j_gene: TRBJ2-4; CDR3aa: CASSLLTGDGNIQYF; CDR3nt: TGTGCCAGCAGTCTCCTGACCGGGGATGGGAACATTCAGTACTTC
abundance: NA; v_gene: TRBV5-1; d_gene: NA; j_gene: TRBJ2-3; CDR3aa: CASSSGTFTPDTQYF; CDR3nt: TGCGCCAGCAGCTCGGGGACGTTCACTCCAGATACGCAGTATTTT
abundance: once; v_gene: TRBV4-2; d_gene: NA; j_gene: TRBJ2-6; CDR3aa: CASRLQSRANVLTF; CDR3nt: TGTGCCAGCAGGTTACAAAGTCGGGCCAACGTCCTGACTTTC
abundance: NA; v_gene: TRBV30; d_gene: NA; j_gene: TRBJ1-4; CDR3aa: CAGGPPEKLFF; CDR3nt: TGTGCCGGGGGCCCGCCTGAAAAACTGTTTTTT
abundance: NA; v_gene: TRBV5-8; d_gene: NA; j_gene: TRBJ2-5; CDR3aa: CASSFSKTQYF; CDR3nt: TGTGCCAGCAGCTTCTCGAAGACCCAGTACTTC